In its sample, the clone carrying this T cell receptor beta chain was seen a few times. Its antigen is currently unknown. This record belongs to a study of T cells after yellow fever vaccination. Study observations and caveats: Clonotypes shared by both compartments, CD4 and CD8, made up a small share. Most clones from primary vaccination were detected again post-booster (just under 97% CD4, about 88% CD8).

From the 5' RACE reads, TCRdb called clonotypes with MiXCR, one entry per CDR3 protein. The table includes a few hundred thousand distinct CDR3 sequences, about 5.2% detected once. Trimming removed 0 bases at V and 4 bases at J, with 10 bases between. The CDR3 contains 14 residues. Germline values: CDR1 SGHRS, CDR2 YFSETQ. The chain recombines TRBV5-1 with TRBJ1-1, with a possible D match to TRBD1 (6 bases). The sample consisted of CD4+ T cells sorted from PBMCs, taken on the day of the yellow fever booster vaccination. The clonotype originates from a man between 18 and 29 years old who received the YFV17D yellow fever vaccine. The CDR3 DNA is TGCGCCAGCAGCTTGGGGACAGTAATCACTGAAGCTTTCTTT. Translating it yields CASSLGTVITEAFF.